The 8 T cell receptor beta chains in this list originate from one sample, sequenced in a study of blood T cells in healthy people across ages. Sample-barcoded 5' priming and a J-beta primer mix drove a second PCR of roughly 7 to 11 cycles. TCRdb independently ran MiXCR on the 5' RACE reads; one entry per CDR3 protein. Of roughly 500,000 distinct CDR3 sequences listed, approximately 25% are singletons. Sequenced: blood. The receptors stem from a woman in her sixties or seventies in good health.

This CDR3 is CASSSTHVQGKMWETQYF. CDR3 bases: TGTGCCAGCAGCTCCACCCACGTACAGGGGAAGATGTGGGAGACCCAGTACTTC. The J gene is TRBJ2-5, the V gene TRBV7-3; 7 bases agree with TRBD1. The CDR3 totals 18 residues. Germline CDR1 is SGHTA and CDR2 is FQGTGA. Trimming at V came to 4 bases and at J to 5 bases, leaving 19 bases not matched to a gene.

This clonotype was detected a few times. The chain links TRBV4-2 to TRBJ1-1; D ambiguous. The length of the CDR3 is 14 residues. V was trimmed by 0 bases and J by 1 base, leaving 6 bases between them. Germline CDR1 is LGHNA and CDR2 is YNFKEQ. CDR3 sequence: CASSQDTANTEAFF. DNA of the CDR3: TGTGCCAGCAGCCAAGATACGGCGAACACTGAAGCTTTCTTT.

The rearrangement links TRBV7-2 to TRBJ2-5; 7 bases map to TRBD2. V gave up 5 bases and J gave up 5 bases; unmatched junction bases: 5. Germline-derived CDR1 and CDR2 are SGHTA and FQGNSA. The CDR3 runs to 13 residues. This chain's CDR3 is CASSTRREETQYF. The DNA of the CDR3 is TGTGCCAGCAGCACCCGGCGGGAGGAGACCCAGTACTTC.

This chain uses TRBV12-3 or TRBV12-4 with TRBJ1-6; TRBD1 matches 9 bases. This CDR3 is built from 14 residues. The junction had 7 bases not matched to a gene; V was cut back by 6 bases and J by 10 bases. The CDR3 nucleotides are TGTGCCAGCAGAAGGGACAGGGTGGAGTCACCCCTCCACTTT. It encodes CASRRDRVESPLHF.

As for this clonotype: The germline gene is not matched at one end of the junction; a read error may be the cause. The rearrangement uses TRBV2 and TRBJ2-2; tentatively, D is TRBD2 (5 bases). The CDR3 covers 14 residues. CDR1 and CDR2 from the germline V gene are SNHLY and FYNNEI. The CDR3 sequence: CASSPWENTGELVF. CDR3 coding DNA: TGTGCCAGCAGCCCGTGGGAGAACACCGGGGAGCTGGTTTTT.

CDR3 in DNA: TGTGCCAGCAGCCCAGCGGGAGTGCGCTACGAGCAGTACTTC. This gives the protein CASSPAGVRYEQYF. The gene calls are TRBV7-2 and TRBJ2-7; TRBD2 aligns across 8 bases. Germline-derived CDR1 and CDR2 are SGHTA and FQGNSA. V was pared by 5 bases and J by 3 bases, with 6 bases of the junction left unmatched. This CDR3 has 14 amino acids.

This clonotype was seen repeatedly, ten times or more. V is TRBV7-2 and J is TRBJ1-1; D is unresolved. The CDR3 has 13 residues. Trimming removed 3 bases at V and 4 bases at J, with 9 bases between. Germline V gene sequence: CDR1 SGHTA, CDR2 FQGNSA. As DNA, the CDR3 is TGTGCCAGCAGCTTGGATAGAGCCACTGAAGCTTTCTTT. As protein: CASSLDRATEAFF. Together with reference TRBV7-2 and TRBJ1-1, the CDR3 gives the full variable domain: GAGVSQSPSNKVTEKGKDVELRCDPISGHTALYWYRQSLGQGLEFLIYFQGNSAPDKSGLPSDRFSAERTGGSVSTLTIQRTQQEDSAVYLCASSLDRATEAFFGQGTRLTVV.

This clonotype was recorded at least ten times. This chain links TRBV12-3 or TRBV12-4 with TRBJ2-5, with TRBD2 identical over 7 bases. The CDR3 contains 12 residues. V dropped 6 bases and J dropped 5; count of bases not matched to a gene: 3. In DNA, the CDR3 is TGTGCCAGCAGCCCTAGCGGCGAGACCCAGTACTTC. Amino acids: CASSPSGETQYF.